Each of the 18 T cell receptor beta chains below was sequenced from the same sample in a study of identifying expanded T cells in peripheral blood. Clones were sequenced by immunoSEQ multiplex PCR, and TCRdb holds only the in-frame ones, with some missing. The table records some 76,000 clones, 90% of them present only once. Sequenced input: blood. The receptor set was obtained from a person between 18 and 70 years old in good health.

This chain uses TRBV27 with TRBJ2-7; 7 bases map to TRBD1. Germline assignment: CDR1 MNHEY and CDR2 SMNVEV (reference sequence). The CDR3 covers 14 residues. V lost 6 bases and J lost 5; bases outside the gene matches: 10. The CDR3 DNA sequence: TGTGCCAGCAGCGTTTTAGACAGGGACCACGAGCAGTACTTC. Translating it yields CASSVLDRDHEQYF.

The V and J genes are TRBV6-1 and TRBJ2-7; D tentatively reads TRBD1 or TRBD2 (5 bases each). The germline V gene encodes CDR1 MNHNS and CDR2 SASEGT. The CDR3 is made up of 12 amino acids. V lost 6 bases and J 1 base, leaving 7 bases between the germline ends. In DNA, the CDR3 is TGTGCCAGCAGGGGACCATCCTACGAGCAGTACTTC. Translating it yields CASRGPSYEQYF.

V gene TRBV28 combines with J gene TRBJ2-1, with TRBD2 matching over 12 bases. Germline V CDR1 and CDR2: MDHEN, SYDVKM. With 7 bases clipped from V and 3 bases from J, the junction kept 13 bases outside the gene matches. The CDR3 covers 18 residues. The CDR3 reads CASTLGLAGGFRYNEQFF. CDR3 in DNA: TGTGCCAGCACTCTTGGGCTAGCGGGAGGGTTTCGCTACAATGAGCAGTTCTTC.

V and J are TRBV4-3 and TRBJ1-2, with a possible D match to TRBD1 (5 bases). CDR1 is LGHNA and CDR2 is YSLEER in the germline V gene. CDR3 size: 17 residues. Trimming took 0 bases from V and 8 from J, leaving 22 bases between them. CDR3: CASSQDAAGRRHMGYTF. The CDR3 DNA reads as TGCGCCAGCAGCCAAGATGCGGCAGGGCGACGTCATATGGGCTACACCTTC.

The chain couples TRBV6-1 to TRBJ2-1; weak D call: TRBD2 (6 bases). Trimming took off 4 bases at V and 6 bases at J, with 10 bases between the two ends. Germline V gives CDR1 MNHNS, CDR2 SASEGT. There are 13 residues in the CDR3. DNA of the CDR3: TGTGCCAGCAGTGTTTGGAGGGGCAATGAGCAGTTCTTC. Protein product: CASSVWRGNEQFF.

The J gene is TRBJ1-5, the V gene TRBV6-1; tentatively, D is TRBD1 (6 bases). V was clipped by 7 bases and J by 4 bases, with 14 bases between them. The germline V gene encodes CDR1 MNHNS and CDR2 SASEGT. CDR3 length equals 14 residues. CDR3 sequence: CASTKDSPNQPQHF. In nucleotides, the CDR3 is TGTGCCAGCACCAAGGACAGCCCGAATCAGCCCCAGCATTTT.

V gene TRBV6-4 combines with J gene TRBJ1-1; the D is unclear. Germline CDR1 MRHNA, CDR2 SNTAGT. V lost 6 bases to trimming and J lost 2 bases, with 10 bases between them. The CDR3 totals 13 residues. DNA for the CDR3: TGTGCCAGCAGCCGGGAATTAAACACTGAAGCTTTCTTT. Protein product: CASSRELNTEAFF.

The genes are TRBV5-1 and TRBJ2-7, with D perhaps matching TRBD1 (5 bases). The germline CDR1 and CDR2 sequences are SGHRS and YFSETQ. The CDR3 consists of 13 residues. V gave up 4 bases and J gave up 2 bases, with 10 bases separating them. The CDR3 DNA follows: TGCGCCAGCAGCCAGGGCTCTACCTACGAGCAGTACTTC. This encodes CASSQGSTYEQYF.

The V call is TRBV5-1, the J call TRBJ2-3; a possible D gene is TRBD2 (5 bases). The V end was cut by 4 bases, the J end by 1 base, with 13 bases between. Looked up from germline, CDR1 is SGHRS and CDR2 is YFSETQ. This CDR3 comprises 15 residues. The CDR3 here is CASSPRTGGTDTQYF. CDR3 DNA sequence: TGCGCCAGCAGCCCCAGGACCGGGGGCACAGATACGCAGTATTTT. The variable domain in full, with the rest retrieved from reference TRBV5-1 and TRBJ2-3, is KAGVTQTPRYLIKTRGQQVTLSCSPISGHRSVSWYQQTPGQGLQFLFEYFSETQRNKGNFPGRFSGRQFSNSRSEMNVSTLELGDSALYLCASSPRTGGTDTQYFGPGTRLTVL.

V gene TRBV5-4 combines with J gene TRBJ2-5; 8 bases agree with TRBD2. With V trimmed by 4 bases and J by 0 bases, 11 bases remained unmatched. Per germline, CDR1 SGHNT and CDR2 YYREEE (reference sequence). This CDR3 region has 17 residues. CDR3: CASSPPTGRGDQETQYF. For the CDR3, the DNA is TGTGCCAGCAGCCCACCTACTGGGCGGGGGGACCAAGAGACCCAGTACTTC.

J is TRBJ1-5 and V is TRBV6-1; 10 bases match TRBD1. Unmatched junction bases numbered 1, after V lost 1 base and J lost 4 bases. Per germline, CDR1 MNHNS and CDR2 SASEGT. The CDR3 totals 15 residues. CDR3 amino acids: CASSEVGQGNQPQHF. The CDR3 DNA reads TGTGCCAGCAGTGAAGTGGGACAGGGGAATCAGCCCCAGCATTTT.

V and J are TRBV14 and TRBJ1-6, with D possibly TRBD1 on 5 matching bases. The V gene's germline CDR1 is SGHDN and CDR2 FVKESK. V was clipped by 4 bases and J by 9 bases, with 10 bases between them. This CDR3 spans 13 amino acids. CDR3 sequence reads: CASSPQGSSPLHF. As DNA, the CDR3 is TGTGCCAGCAGCCCGCAGGGTTCTTCACCCCTCCACTTT.

V usage is TRBV20-1 and J usage is TRBJ2-1; D gene unclear. The germline CDR1 and CDR2 sequences are DFQATT and SNEGSKA (reference sequence). The CDR3 consists of 10 residues. Trimming removed 2 bases at V and 8 bases at J, with 4 bases between. The CDR3 is CSARTDEQFF. The CDR3 DNA follows: TGCAGTGCTAGAACGGATGAGCAGTTCTTC.

The V and J genes are TRBV5-1 and TRBJ2-3; 9 bases agree with TRBD1. Germline assignment: CDR1 SGHRS and CDR2 YFSETQ. There are 14 residues in the CDR3. The V segment lost 0 bases and the J segment 6 bases; nucleotides outside the gene matches: 2. CDR3 bases: TGCGCCAGCAGCTTGGGCGGACAGGGGGATACGCAGTATTTT. It is translated as CASSLGGQGDTQYF.

V is TRBV5-6 and J is TRBJ2-5; D remains unclear. Germline values: CDR1 SGHDT, CDR2 YYEEEE. The V and J ends lost 3 bases and 4 bases respectively, with 13 bases between them. CDR3 length: 14 amino acids. CDR3 DNA: TGTGCCAGCAGCTCTAACAACGCCCGAGAGACCCAGTACTTC. The encoded protein is CASSSNNARETQYF.

The chain couples TRBV7-2 to TRBJ1-5, with D possibly TRBD1 on 5 matching bases. The CDR3 has 14 residues. The germline gives CDR1 SGHTA, CDR2 FQGNSA. V dropped 3 bases and J dropped 5 bases, with 11 bases sitting between them. The CDR3 DNA follows: TGTGCCAGCAGCTTGGTTGGGGGGGATCAGCCCCAGCATTTT. It translates to CASSLVGGDQPQHF.

The V call is TRBV4-3, the J call TRBJ2-2; weak D call: TRBD2 (6 bases). Germline CDR1 LGHNA, CDR2 YSLEER. The CDR3 runs 15 residues. V was shortened by 4 bases and J by 0 bases, with 9 bases between the two germline ends. DNA for the CDR3: TGCGCCAGCAGCCCGGACTACTCGAACACCGGGGAGCTGTTTTTT. Translated, it gives CASSPDYSNTGELFF.

V is TRBV6-6 and J is TRBJ2-1, with D hard to call. V lost 5 bases and J lost 7, with 9 bases in between. The CDR3 runs to 12 residues. Germline V gene lookup returns CDR1 MNHNY and CDR2 SVGAGI (reference sequence). The CDR3 sequence: CASSRSRNEQFF. The CDR3 DNA reads TGTGCCAGCAGTCGGAGTAGGAATGAGCAGTTCTTC.